This is a list of T cell receptor beta chains from one sample in a study of control samples from healthy donors and cancer patients. Here immunoSEQ multiplex PCR was the method, and the copy in TCRdb shows in-frame clones only, minus some. The top ten clones hold 5.5% to 7.5% of a sample with roughly 150,000 clones, roughly 93% of them seen once. Material for sequencing was blood. Receptors originate from a man aged 18-30 years in good health. The CDR3 runs from the conserved cysteine through the conserved F or W. Fields, in order: clone size, J gene, D gene, V gene, CDR3 DNA, CDR3 protein. D genes are given only for firm matches. The size entry is marked missing in some rows and otherwise reads once, few, many or a size class.

NA TRBJ1-4 NA TRBV4-1 TGCGCCAGCAGCCACAACAGGAAAAAACTGTTTTTT CASSHNRKKLFF
NA TRBJ1-2 NA TRBV28 TGTGCCAGCCTCCCACCGTGGGGTCGTGACTATGGCTACACCTTC CASLPPWGRDYGYTF
NA TRBJ2-2 NA TRBV10-2 TGCGCCAGCAGGGGGGCCGGGGAGCTGTTTTTT CASRGAGELFF
NA TRBJ2-1 NA TRBV7-2 TGTGCCAGCAGCTTCGAGCGGTACAATGAGCAGTTCTTC CASSFERYNEQFF
NA TRBJ2-3 NA TRBV15 TGTGCCACCAGCAGAGGTCTCCAGGCAAGCACAGATACGCAGTATTTT CATSRGLQASTDTQYF
NA TRBJ1-1 NA TRBV13 TGTGCCAGCAGCTCTTCAGCGAACACTGAAGCTTTCTTT CASSSSANTEAFF
NA TRBJ1-1 NA TRBV30 TGTGCCTGGAGTTTGCGGAGCAGGAACACTGAAGCTTTCTTT CAWSLRSRNTEAFF
NA TRBJ1-1 NA TRBV28 TGTGCCAGCAGTTTGGACACTGAAGCTTTCTTT CASSLDTEAFF
NA TRBJ1-1 NA TRBV28 TGTGCCAGCAGTTCCCGCCCCCACTCGCCTTTCTTT CASSSRPHSPFF
NA TRBJ2-1 NA TRBV4-1 TGCGCCAGCAGCCAAGACGGACCGGGATACAATGAGCAGTTCTTC CASSQDGPGYNEQFF
NA TRBJ1-4 NA TRBV5-4 TGTGCCAGCAGCTTGAAGTGGGAGGCAACTAATGAAAAACTGTTTTTT CASSLKWEATNEKLFF
NA TRBJ1-2 NA TRBV12-1 TGTGCCAGCGGTTCCCCAACTTTACGGAATTATGGCTACACCTTC CASGSPTLRNYGYTF
NA TRBJ2-7 TRBD1 TRBV5-4 TGTGCCAGCACCCCCGGGACAGGGGATTTTTACGAGCAGTACTTC CASTPGTGDFYEQYF
NA TRBJ1-5 NA TRBV11-2 TGTGCCAGCAGCTTCGGGGGGGATCAGCCCCAGCATTTT CASSFGGDQPQHF
NA TRBJ1-4 TRBD1 TRBV19 TGTGCCAGTAGTCTCAGGACAGGAGCCGCAACTAATGAAAAACTGTTTTTT CASSLRTGAATNEKLFF
NA TRBJ1-5 NA TRBV27 TGTGCCAGCAGCTCCCGGGTTGGAAGTCAGCCCCAGCATTTT CASSSRVGSQPQHF
NA TRBJ1-5 TRBD1 TRBV19 TGTGCCAGCGGAGGACAGGGTAATCAGCCCCAGCATTTT CASGGQGNQPQHF
NA TRBJ1-4 NA TRBV3-1/TRBV3-2 TGTGCCAGCAGCCAAGGGGGTCAGGAAAATGAAAAACTGTTTTTT CASSQGGQENEKLFF
NA TRBJ2-3 NA TRBV4-2 TGTGCCAGCAGCCAAGAGGGTCATGGGGGATCGCAGTATTTT CASSQEGHGGSQYF
NA TRBJ2-7 TRBD1 TRBV29-1 TGCAGCGTAACCGGGACAGGAAGCTCCTACGAGCAGTACTTC CSVTGTGSSYEQYF
NA TRBJ2-1 NA TRBV11-2 TGTGCCAGCAGCTCCGCAACAGGGCTAAGGCGCCTAAACAATGAGCAGTTCTTC CASSSATGLRRLNNEQFF
NA TRBJ1-5 NA TRBV6-4 TGTGCCAGCAGTGACTCAGGAGGGGGCAATCAGCCCCAGCATTTT CASSDSGGGNQPQHF
NA TRBJ2-2 NA TRBV5-1 TGCGCCAGCAGCTTGGAATCGTGGCAGGTCGGGACCGGGGAGCTGTTTTTT CASSLESWQVGTGELFF
NA TRBJ1-4 TRBD1 TRBV25-1 TGTGCCAGCAGTGAGGGACAGGGGGCGGTTGGTGAAAAACTGTTTTTT CASSEGQGAVGEKLFF
NA TRBJ2-5 NA TRBV12-1 TGTGCCAGCAGCCCAACTAGCGGGGGTGAAGAGACCCAGTACTTC CASSPTSGGEETQYF
NA TRBJ1-1 NA TRBV4-1 TGCGCCAGCAGCCAAGAAGAAGGACAGATGAACACTGAAGCTTTCTTT CASSQEEGQMNTEAFF
NA TRBJ2-1 TRBD2 TRBV4-1 TGCGCCAGCAGCCAAGTAACTAGCGGGAGAAGCTCCTACAATGAGCAGTTCTTC CASSQVTSGRSSYNEQFF
NA TRBJ1-4 TRBD1 TRBV28 TGTGCCAGCATCATCGAGGTAGCAGGGGGAAATGAAAAACTGTTTTTT CASIIEVAGGNEKLFF
once TRBJ1-2 TRBD1 TRBV5-4 TGTGCCAGCACCGTAGACAGGGGGCGAGGCTACACCTTC CASTVDRGRGYTF
NA TRBJ1-6 NA TRBV19 TGTGCCAGTAGTATCAGAGATAATTCACCCCTCCACTTT CASSIRDNSPLHF
NA TRBJ1-1 NA TRBV6-4 TGTGCCAGCAGTGACCCAGGGCGCACTGAAGCTTTCTTT CASSDPGRTEAFF
NA TRBJ1-2 TRBD1 TRBV27 TGTGCCAGCAGCTCGACAGGGAACGGTGGCTACACCTTC CASSSTGNGGYTF
NA TRBJ2-1 TRBD2 TRBV30 TGTGCCTGGAGTTTTGGGACTAGTCCGGGGTTCTTC CAWSFGTSPGFF
NA TRBJ1-6 TRBD1 TRBV7-3 TGTGCCAGCAGCTCGACCGGGACAGGGGCCCTCCACTTT CASSSTGTGALHF
NA TRBJ1-6 NA TRBV2 TGTGCCAGCAGTGATTCGGGGTTTTATAATTCACCCCTCCACTTT CASSDSGFYNSPLHF
few TRBJ2-7 NA TRBV6-1 TGTGCCAGCAGTGATCGACTATCCTACGAGCAGTACTTC CASSDRLSYEQYF
NA TRBJ2-1 NA TRBV5-6 TGTGCCAGCAGCTTGGTCACCGGGATTAACTACAATGAGCAGTTCTTC CASSLVTGINYNEQFF